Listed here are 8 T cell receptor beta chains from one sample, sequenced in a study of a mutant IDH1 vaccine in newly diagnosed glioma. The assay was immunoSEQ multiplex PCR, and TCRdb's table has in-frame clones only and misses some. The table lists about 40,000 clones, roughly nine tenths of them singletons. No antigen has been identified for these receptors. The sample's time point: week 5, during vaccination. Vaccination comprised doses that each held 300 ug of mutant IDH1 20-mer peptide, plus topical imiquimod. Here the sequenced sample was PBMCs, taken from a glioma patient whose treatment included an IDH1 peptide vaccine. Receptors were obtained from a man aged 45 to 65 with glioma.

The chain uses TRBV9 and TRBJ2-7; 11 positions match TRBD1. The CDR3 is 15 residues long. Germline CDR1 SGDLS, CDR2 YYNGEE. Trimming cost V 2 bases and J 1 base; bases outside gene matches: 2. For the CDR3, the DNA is TGTGCCAGCAGCGTTGGGACAGGGGGTTCCTACGAGCAGTACTTC. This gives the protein CASSVGTGGSYEQYF.

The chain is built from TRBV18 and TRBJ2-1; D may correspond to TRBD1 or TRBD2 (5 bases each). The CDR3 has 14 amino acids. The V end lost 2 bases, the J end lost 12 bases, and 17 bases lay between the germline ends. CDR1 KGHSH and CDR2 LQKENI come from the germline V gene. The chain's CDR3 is CASSPETPGTGQFF. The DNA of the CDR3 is TGTGCCAGCTCACCAGAGACACCTGGGACCGGGCAGTTCTTC.

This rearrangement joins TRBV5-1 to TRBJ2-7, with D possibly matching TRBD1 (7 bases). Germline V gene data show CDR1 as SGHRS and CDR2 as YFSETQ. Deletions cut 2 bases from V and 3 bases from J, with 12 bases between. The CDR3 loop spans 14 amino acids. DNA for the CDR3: TGCGCCAGCAGCTTAGCGCGGGACAGCTACGAGCAGTACTTC. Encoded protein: CASSLARDSYEQYF.

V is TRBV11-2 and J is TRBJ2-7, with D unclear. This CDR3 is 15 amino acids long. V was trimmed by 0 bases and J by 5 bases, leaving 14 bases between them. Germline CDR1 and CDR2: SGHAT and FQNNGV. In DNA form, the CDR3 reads TGTGCCAGCAGCTTAGACGGCCACCCACCTAACGAGCAGTACTTC. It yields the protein CASSLDGHPPNEQYF.

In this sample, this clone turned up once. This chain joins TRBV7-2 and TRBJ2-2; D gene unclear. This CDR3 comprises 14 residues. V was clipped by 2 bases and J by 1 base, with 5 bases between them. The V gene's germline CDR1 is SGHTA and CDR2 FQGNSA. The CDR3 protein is CASSLRVNTGELFF. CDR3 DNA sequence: TGTGCCAGCAGCTTAAGGGTGAACACCGGGGAGCTGTTTTTT.

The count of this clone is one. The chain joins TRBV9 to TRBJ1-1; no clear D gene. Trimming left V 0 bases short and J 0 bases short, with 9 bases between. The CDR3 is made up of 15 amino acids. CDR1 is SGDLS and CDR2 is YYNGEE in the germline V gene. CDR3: CASSVVGRMNTEAFF. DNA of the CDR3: TGTGCCAGCAGCGTAGTAGGCAGAATGAACACTGAAGCTTTCTTT. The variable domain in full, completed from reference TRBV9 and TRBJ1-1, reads DSGVTQTPKHLITATGQRVTLRCSPRSGDLSVYWYQQSLDQGLQFLIQYYNGEERAKGNILERFSAQQFPDLHSELNLSSLELGDSALYFCASSVVGRMNTEAFFGQGTRLTVV.

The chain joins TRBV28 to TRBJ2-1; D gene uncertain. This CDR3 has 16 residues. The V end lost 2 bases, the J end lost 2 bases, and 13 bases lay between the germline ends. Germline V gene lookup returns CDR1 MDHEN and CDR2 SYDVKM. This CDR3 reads CASSLTMGSPYNEQFF. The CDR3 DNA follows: TGTGCCAGCAGTTTAACCATGGGTTCCCCCTACAATGAGCAGTTCTTC.

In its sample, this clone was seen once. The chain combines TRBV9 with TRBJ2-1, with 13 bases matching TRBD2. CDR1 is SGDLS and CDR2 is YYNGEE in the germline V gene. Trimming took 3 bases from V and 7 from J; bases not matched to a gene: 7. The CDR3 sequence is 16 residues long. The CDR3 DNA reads TGTGCCAGCAGCGAGCCGACTAGCGGGAGGAAAAATGAGCAGTTCTTC. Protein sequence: CASSEPTSGRKNEQFF.